The T cell receptor beta chain described here comes from a study of blood T cell repertoires in COVID-19. In the study overall: Researchers got acute and convalescent COVID-19 samples from the United States, Italy and Spain. The analysed material was cDNA or gDNA that came from T cells, B-cell-depleted T cells, or PBMCs.

Original handling: Estimates of nucleated cell counts were drawn from the amplification of reference gene primers. The repertoire was sequenced with immunoSEQ multiplex PCR; TCRdb's copy has only in-frame clones and lacks some. Clone size and V and J calls were adopted from that table, with D and trimming inferred from the DNA. Among about 110,000 clones listed, almost 90% were seen once. Deletions cut 1 base from V and 5 bases from J, with 12 bases between. Germline V gives CDR1 MNHNS, CDR2 SASEGT. The CDR3 totals 15 residues. The clonotype comes from a woman aged 50 to 60 with active or convalescent COVID-19. The sequencing sample was made of peripheral blood. V gene TRBV6-1 combines with J gene TRBJ1-5, with D maybe TRBD1 (6 bases). Written as DNA, the CDR3 is TGTGCCAGCAGTGAAGGATGGGCAGGGGATCAGCCCCAGCATTTT. It translates to CASSEGWAGDQPQHF.